These 23 T cell receptor beta chains share one sample of origin, sequenced in a study of somatic mutations in cytotoxic T cells in rheumatoid arthritis. The table came from immunoSEQ multiplex PCR; TCRdb's copy has only in-frame clones and leaves some out. The sample has more than 800 clones, approximately 80% seen once; the top ten hold approximately 24%. Sequencing was performed on CD8+ T cells sorted from blood. These receptors were taken from a woman aged 60-70 years with rheumatoid arthritis.

The V gene is TRBV7-2, the J gene TRBJ1-6; 7 bases fit TRBD1. Germline lookup yields CDR1 SGHTA and CDR2 FQGNSA. V lost 10 bases to trimming and J lost 9 bases; unmatched junction nucleotides: 6. This CDR3 spans 12 amino acids. CDR3 sequence reads: CATRQGLSPLHF. DNA for the CDR3: TGTGCCACCCGACAGGGTCTTTCACCCCTCCACTTT. The entire variable domain, with the rest obtained from reference TRBV7-2 and TRBJ1-6, is as follows: GAGVSQSPSNKVTEKGKDVELRCDPISGHTALYWYRQSLGQGLEFLIYFQGNSAPDKSGLPSDRFSAERTGGSVSTLTIQRTQQEDSAVYLCATRQGLSPLHFGNGTRLTVT.

The chain couples TRBV5-1 to TRBJ2-5; 8 bases are a match to TRBD1. Germline V gene sequence: CDR1 SGHRS, CDR2 YFSETQ. This CDR3 spans 14 amino acids. The V gene end was trimmed by 4 bases and the J gene end by 5 bases; junction bases not matched to a gene: 7. CDR3 nucleotides: TGCGCCAGCAGCACTGGACAGGGTGGGGAGACCCAGTACTTC. This sequence encodes CASSTGQGGETQYF.

The chain employs TRBV7-6 and TRBJ2-7, with D possibly matching TRBD1 (5 bases). CDR1 is SGHVS, CDR2 FNYEAQ, per germline. V lost 6 bases and J 3 bases, leaving 9 bases between the germline ends. The CDR3 loop spans 12 amino acids. The CDR3 DNA reads TGTGCCAGCAGTCCTACAGGCTACGAGCAGTACTTC. This translates into CASSPTGYEQYF.

This rearrangement joins TRBV19 to TRBJ2-7; the D gene is possibly TRBD1 (6 bases). From germline, CDR1 is LNHDA and CDR2 SQIVND (reference sequence). The V gene lost 11 bases and the J gene lost 5 bases, with 19 bases spanning the gap. This CDR3 has 13 amino acids. The CDR3 DNA is TGTGCCGGAACACAGGGTCCCCAGGACGAGCAGTACTTC. Translated, it gives CAGTQGPQDEQYF. The variable domain in full, with the rest retrieved from reference TRBV19 and TRBJ2-7, is DGGITQSPKYLFRKEGQNVTLSCEQNLNHDAMYWYRQDPGQGLRLIYYSQIVNDFQKGDIAEGYSVSREKKESFPLTVTSAQKNPTAFYLCAGTQGPQDEQYFGPGTRLTVT.

The count of this clone is one. The rearrangement links TRBV15 to TRBJ2-7; 7 bases line up with TRBD1. Germline assignment: CDR1 LNHNV and CDR2 YYDKDF (reference sequence). CDR3 size: 15 residues. The ends lost 0 bases at V and 5 bases at J; junction bases unmatched: 7. The CDR3 region is CATSRDRVGGHEQYF. The CDR3 nucleotides are TGTGCCACCAGCAGAGATCGGGTAGGGGGCCACGAGCAGTACTTC.

The chain uses TRBV5-4 and TRBJ2-7; D is uncertain. CDR3 length: 14 residues. The V gene's germline CDR1 is SGHNT and CDR2 YYREEE (reference sequence). V was cut by 0 bases and J by 2 bases, with 9 bases left in between. CDR3 sequence (DNA): TGTGCCAGCAGCTTGGATCTCCTAACCTACGAGCAGTACTTC. It yields the protein CASSLDLLTYEQYF. Full variable domain (outside the CDR3, taken from reference TRBV5-4 and TRBJ2-7): ETGVTQSPTHLIKTRGQQVTLRCSSQSGHNTVSWYQQALGQGPQFIFQYYREEENGRGNFPPRFSGLQFPNYSSELNVNALELDDSALYLCASSLDLLTYEQYFGPGTRLTVT.

The chain is built from TRBV14 and TRBJ2-7; a weak D match, TRBD2 (6 bases). Germline V gene data show CDR1 as SGHDN and CDR2 as FVKESK. The V and J ends lost 0 bases and 3 bases respectively, with 9 bases between them. The CDR3 loop spans 14 amino acids. The CDR3 loop is CASSQDWRGYEQYF. CDR3 coding DNA: TGTGCCAGCAGCCAAGATTGGAGGGGCTACGAGCAGTACTTC.

The chain combines TRBV10-3 with TRBJ2-7; a possible D gene is TRBD1 (6 bases). The CDR3 totals 13 residues. The germline V gene has CDR1 ENHRY and CDR2 SYGVKD. V lost 4 bases to trimming and J lost 4 bases, with 11 bases between them. The CDR3 coding sequence is TGTGCCATCAGTGGGGGACACCTATACGAGCAGTACTTC. As protein: CAISGGHLYEQYF.

The genes are TRBV27 and TRBJ1-5; a possible D gene is TRBD1 (5 bases). Per germline, CDR1 MNHEY and CDR2 SMNVEV (reference sequence). Trimming took off 3 bases at V and 6 bases at J, with 12 bases between the two ends. This CDR3 is 14 amino acids long. Written as DNA, the CDR3 is TGTGCCAGCAGTTTTGCAGGGATTAGTCAGCCCCAGCATTTT. This codes for CASSFAGISQPQHF.

This chain connects TRBV11-2 to TRBJ2-7, with 7 bases fitting TRBD2. The CDR3 length is 15 residues. Per germline, CDR1 SGHAT and CDR2 FQNNGV. V lost 3 bases and J lost 4; bases outside the gene matches: 9. The CDR3 loop is CASSLASSGRYEQYF. The CDR3 DNA sequence: TGTGCCAGCAGCTTGGCGTCTAGCGGACGGTACGAGCAGTACTTC.

This chain uses TRBV13 with TRBJ2-7; D unclear. Trimming removed 5 bases from V and 1 base from J, with 6 bases in between. Germline V gene sequence: CDR1 PRHDT, CDR2 FYEKMQ (reference sequence). The CDR3 contains 12 residues. CDR3 region: CASSTRSYEQYF. The CDR3, as DNA: TGTGCCAGCAGCACCCGGTCCTACGAGCAGTACTTC.

The rearrangement uses TRBV28 and TRBJ1-5, with 9 positions matching TRBD1. Germline V CDR1 and CDR2: MDHEN, SYDVKM. Germline trimming cut 7 bases from V and 1 base from J; bases unmatched to any gene: 23. This CDR3 has 21 residues. The CDR3 DNA sequence: TGTGCCAGCAAGGGACTCTACAGGGGGCGTCGTGATCATATGAGCAATCAGCCCCAGCATTTT. Its protein is CASKGLYRGRRDHMSNQPQHF.

V and J are TRBV2 and TRBJ2-3, with no clear D. The CDR3 runs 14 residues. Germline CDR1 reads SNHLY; CDR2 reads FYNNEI. The ends were cut back, 3 bases at V and 2 bases at J, with 9 bases in the middle. The CDR3: CASSDKTATDTQYF. The DNA for the CDR3 is TGTGCCAGCAGTGATAAAACAGCCACAGATACGCAGTATTTT.

This sequence joins TRBV5-4 and TRBJ2-5, with TRBD2 matching 8 bases. Germline loops: CDR1 SGHNT, CDR2 YYREEE (reference sequence). The CDR3 runs to 15 residues. With V trimmed by 2 bases and J by 5 bases, 8 bases remained unmatched. CDR3 region: CASSFLSGEGETQYF. DNA for the CDR3: TGTGCCAGCAGCTTTCTTAGCGGGGAGGGGGAGACCCAGTACTTC.

The genes are TRBV7-9 and TRBJ1-2; 7 bases map to TRBD1. Germline V gene data show CDR1 as SEHNR and CDR2 as FQNEAQ (reference sequence). The V and J ends lost 6 bases and 3 bases, in that order; junction bases with no gene match: 10. The CDR3 extends over 15 amino acids. CDR3 nucleotide sequence: TGTGCCAGCAGTGACCCTACAGGGGAGCACTATGGCTACACCTTC. The encoded protein is CASSDPTGEHYGYTF.

The chain links TRBV13 to TRBJ2-7; 11 nucleotides match TRBD1. The CDR3 spans 15 residues. V dropped 5 bases and J dropped 5; count of bases not matched to a gene: 8. CDR1 is PRHDT, CDR2 FYEKMQ, per germline (reference sequence). In nucleotides, the CDR3 is TGTGCCAGCAGCGCCAAGCCGGGACAGGGGGACGAGCAGTACTTC. Translated, it gives CASSAKPGQGDEQYF.

The genes are TRBV9 and TRBJ1-1, with unresolved D. V gave up 0 bases and J gave up 1 base, with 10 bases separating them. The CDR3 has 15 amino acids. Germline V gene lookup returns CDR1 SGDLS and CDR2 YYNGEE. The CDR3 region has the DNA TGTGCCAGCAGCGTAGGGCCGAACAAGAACACTGAAGCTTTCTTT. The encoded protein is CASSVGPNKNTEAFF.

The chain employs TRBV5-6 and TRBJ2-1; 8 bases are shared with TRBD2. The germline CDR1 and CDR2 sequences are SGHDT and YYEEEE. Trimming at V came to 3 bases and at J to 3 bases, leaving 5 bases not matched to a gene. The CDR3 is made up of 15 amino acids. CDR3 sequence: CASSYNGGGYNEQFF. CDR3 DNA: TGTGCCAGCAGCTATAACGGGGGGGGCTACAATGAGCAGTTCTTC. The full variable domain, completed using reference TRBV5-6 and TRBJ2-1, is DAGVTQSPTHLIKTRGQQVTLRCSPKSGHDTVSWYQQALGQGPQFIFQYYEEEERQRGNFPDRFSGHQFPNYSSELNVNALLLGDSALYLCASSYNGGGYNEQFFGPGTRLTVL.

Only one count was recorded for this clone. V and J are TRBV10-3 and TRBJ1-1; D might be TRBD1 (5 bases). Trimming pared 4 bases from V and 1 base from J, leaving 10 bases between. The CDR3 spans 14 residues. Germline CDR1 ENHRY, CDR2 SYGVKD. The CDR3 loop reads CAISAGQGNTEAFF. CDR3 DNA sequence: TGTGCCATCAGTGCAGGGCAGGGGAACACTGAAGCTTTCTTT.

This sequence joins TRBV5-6 and TRBJ2-1, with 7 bases aligning to TRBD1. J gave up 2 bases and V 0 bases, and 2 bases lay outside the gene matches. The CDR3 totals 15 residues. Per germline, CDR1 SGHDT and CDR2 YYEEEE. CDR3 residues: CASSLVGGAYNEQFF. The CDR3 nucleotides read TGTGCCAGCAGCTTGGTAGGGGGCGCCTACAATGAGCAGTTCTTC.

This chain joins TRBV4-1 and TRBJ1-2; D is unresolved. Germline V gives CDR1 MGHRA, CDR2 YSYEKL. The CDR3 covers 11 residues. V was cut by 5 bases and J by 8 bases, with 9 bases left in between. The chain's CDR3 is CASSATEGYTF. CDR3 DNA sequence: TGCGCCAGCAGCGCGACGGAGGGCTACACCTTC.

The chain uses TRBV4-3 and TRBJ2-4; TRBD2 matches 8 bases. Per germline, CDR1 LGHNA and CDR2 YSLEER. The trim removed 0 bases at V and 5 bases at J, leaving 9 bases unmatched. The CDR3 spans 17 residues. CDR3 region: CASSQDGTAGGENIQYF. DNA of the CDR3: TGCGCCAGCAGCCAAGATGGGACCGCGGGAGGAGAAAACATTCAGTACTTC.

The chain has TRBV28 and TRBJ2-7, with 11 positions matching TRBD1. After removal of 6 bases from V and 1 base from J, the junction contained 5 bases not matched to a gene. Looked up from germline, CDR1 is MDHEN and CDR2 is SYDVKM. The CDR3 loop spans 15 amino acids. This chain's CDR3 is CASSLGTGGSYEQYF. The CDR3 coding sequence is TGTGCCAGCAGCCTCGGGACAGGGGGATCCTACGAGCAGTACTTC.